This T cell receptor beta chain was observed in a study of blood T cell repertoires in COVID-19. Across the study: COVID-19 samples from acute and convalescent phases originated in the United States, Italy and Spain.

The assay was immunoSEQ multiplex PCR, and TCRdb's table has in-frame clones only and misses some. The sample carries 110,000 to 150,000 clones, roughly 85% recorded once. This CDR3 region has 11 residues. V lost 3 bases and J lost 14, with 13 bases in between. The chain carries TRBV12-3 or TRBV12-4 and TRBJ1-2; D unresolved. This receptor was identified in a man aged 45 to 65 with acute or convalescent COVID-19. Sequenced material: peripheral blood. The CDR3 here is CASSFMQAYTF. As DNA, the CDR3 is TGTGCCAGCAGTTTTATGCAGGCTTATACCTTC.